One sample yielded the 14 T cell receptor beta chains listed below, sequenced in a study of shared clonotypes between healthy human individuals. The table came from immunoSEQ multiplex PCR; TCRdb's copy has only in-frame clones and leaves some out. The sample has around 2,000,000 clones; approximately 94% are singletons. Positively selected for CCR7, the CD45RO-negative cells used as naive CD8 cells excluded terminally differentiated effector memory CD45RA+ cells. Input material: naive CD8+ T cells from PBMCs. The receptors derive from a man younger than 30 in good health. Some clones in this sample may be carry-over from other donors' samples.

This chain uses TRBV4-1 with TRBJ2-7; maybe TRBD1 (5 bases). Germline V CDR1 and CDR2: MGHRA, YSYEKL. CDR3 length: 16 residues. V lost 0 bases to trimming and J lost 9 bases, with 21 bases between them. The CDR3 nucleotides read TGCGCCAGCAGCCAAGATCTACGACAGCCACTCCCAGGGCAGTACTTC. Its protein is CASSQDLRQPLPGQYF.

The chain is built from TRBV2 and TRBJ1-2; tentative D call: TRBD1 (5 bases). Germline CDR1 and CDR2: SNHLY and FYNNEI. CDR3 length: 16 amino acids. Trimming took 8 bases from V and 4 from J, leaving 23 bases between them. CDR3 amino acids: CASGPHGEGRLYGYTF. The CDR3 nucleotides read TGTGCCAGCGGACCGCACGGGGAGGGGCGCCTCTATGGCTACACCTTC.

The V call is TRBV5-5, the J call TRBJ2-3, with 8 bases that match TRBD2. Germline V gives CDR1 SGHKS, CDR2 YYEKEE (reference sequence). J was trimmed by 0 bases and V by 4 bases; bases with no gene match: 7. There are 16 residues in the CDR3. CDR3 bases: TGTGCCAGCAGCATGCGGGAGGCACCCAGCACAGATACGCAGTATTTT. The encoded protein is CASSMREAPSTDTQYF.

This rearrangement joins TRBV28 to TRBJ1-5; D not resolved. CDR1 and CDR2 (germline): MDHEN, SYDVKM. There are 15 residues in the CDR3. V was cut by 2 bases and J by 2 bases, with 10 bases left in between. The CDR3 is CASSLTLAGNQPQHF. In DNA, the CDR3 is TGTGCCAGCAGTTTAACCCTTGCAGGCAATCAGCCCCAGCATTTT.

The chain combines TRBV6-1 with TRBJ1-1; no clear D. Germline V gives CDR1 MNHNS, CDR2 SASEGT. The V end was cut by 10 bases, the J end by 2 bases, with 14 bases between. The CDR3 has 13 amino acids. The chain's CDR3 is CATGPIGNTEAFF. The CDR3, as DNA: TGTGCCACCGGCCCTATCGGAAACACTGAAGCTTTCTTT.

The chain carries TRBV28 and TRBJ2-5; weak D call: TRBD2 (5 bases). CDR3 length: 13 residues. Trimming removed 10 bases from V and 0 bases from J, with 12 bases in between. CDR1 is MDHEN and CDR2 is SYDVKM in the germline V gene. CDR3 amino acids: CATESGHQETQYF. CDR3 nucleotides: TGTGCCACCGAAAGCGGACACCAAGAGACCCAGTACTTC.

CDR3: CASSPGQGNTGELFF. The CDR3, as DNA: TGCGCCAGCAGCCCCGGACAGGGGAACACCGGGGAGCTGTTTTTT. The chain carries TRBV4-1 and TRBJ2-2, with TRBD1 matching 8 bases. J was trimmed by 1 base and V by 4 bases; bases with no gene match: 2. The CDR3 totals 15 residues. Germline V gene data show CDR1 as MGHRA and CDR2 as YSYEKL.

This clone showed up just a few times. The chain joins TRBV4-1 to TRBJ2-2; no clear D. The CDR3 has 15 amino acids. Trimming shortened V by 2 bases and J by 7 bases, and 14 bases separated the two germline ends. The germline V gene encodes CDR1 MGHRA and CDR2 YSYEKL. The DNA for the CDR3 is TGCGCCAGCAGCCAAACGCTAGGTGTGATCGGGGAGCTGTTTTTT. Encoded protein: CASSQTLGVIGELFF.

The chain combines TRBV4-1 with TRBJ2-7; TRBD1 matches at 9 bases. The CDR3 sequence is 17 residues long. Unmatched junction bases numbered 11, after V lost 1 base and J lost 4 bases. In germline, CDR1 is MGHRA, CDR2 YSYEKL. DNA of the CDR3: TGCGCCAGCAGCCAAGTCCGCCGGGACAGGGAGGGTTACGAGCAGTACTTC. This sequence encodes CASSQVRRDREGYEQYF.

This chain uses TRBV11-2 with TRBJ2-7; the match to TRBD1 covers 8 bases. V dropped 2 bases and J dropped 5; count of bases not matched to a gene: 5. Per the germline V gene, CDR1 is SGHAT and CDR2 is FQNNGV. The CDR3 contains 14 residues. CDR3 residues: CASSLTGGLDEQYF. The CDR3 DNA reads TGTGCCAGCAGCTTAACAGGGGGACTCGACGAGCAGTACTTC.

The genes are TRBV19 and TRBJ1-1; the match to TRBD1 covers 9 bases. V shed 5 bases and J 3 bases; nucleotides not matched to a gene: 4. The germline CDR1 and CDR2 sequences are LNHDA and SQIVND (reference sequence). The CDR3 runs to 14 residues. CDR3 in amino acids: CASSFWTGDTEAFF. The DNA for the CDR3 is TGTGCCAGTAGTTTCTGGACAGGGGACACTGAAGCTTTCTTT.

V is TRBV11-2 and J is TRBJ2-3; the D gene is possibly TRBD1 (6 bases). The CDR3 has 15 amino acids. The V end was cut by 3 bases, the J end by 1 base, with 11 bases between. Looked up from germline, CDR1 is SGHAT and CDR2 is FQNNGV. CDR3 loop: CASSFMAGGTDTQYF. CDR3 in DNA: TGTGCCAGCAGCTTTATGGCAGGGGGCACAGATACGCAGTATTTT.

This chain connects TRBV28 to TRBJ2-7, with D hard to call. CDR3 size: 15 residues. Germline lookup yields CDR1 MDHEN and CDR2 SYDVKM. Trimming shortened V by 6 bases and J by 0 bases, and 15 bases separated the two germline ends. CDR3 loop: CASSPSPAASYEQYF. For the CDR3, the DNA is TGTGCCAGCAGCCCTTCCCCGGCGGCCTCCTACGAGCAGTACTTC.

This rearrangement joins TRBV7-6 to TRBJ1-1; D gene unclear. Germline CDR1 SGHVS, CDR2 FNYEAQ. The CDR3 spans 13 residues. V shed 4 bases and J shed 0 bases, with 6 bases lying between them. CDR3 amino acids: CASSWRLNTEAFF. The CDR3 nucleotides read TGTGCCAGCAGCTGGAGATTGAACACTGAAGCTTTCTTT.